The 19 T cell receptor beta chains in this list originate from one sample, sequenced in a study of T cells in Graves' hyperthyroidism and ophthalmopathy. Researchers amplified the TCR beta CDR3 regions from RNA transcripts. Initially, a first-round RT-PCR of the TCR CDR3 employed the HTBI primer set. MiXCR, run by TCRdb on the multiplex PCR reads, gives a single entry per CDR3 protein. The repertoire consists of 150,000 or so distinct CDR3 sequences, with 22% occurring once and the leading ten covering about two thirds. The sequencing input was blood. Receptors originate from a woman in her 50s with Graves' hyperthyroidism that later progressed to Graves' ophthalmopathy.

V and J are TRBV9 and TRBJ1-6; D is unresolved. V dropped 4 bases and J dropped 9 bases, with 14 bases sitting between them. This CDR3 is built from 14 residues. Germline V gives CDR1 SGDLS, CDR2 YYNGEE. The CDR3 loop is CASSLNGVGSPLHF. The CDR3 nucleotides are TGTGCCAGCAGCCTCAATGGGGTTGGTTCACCCCTCCACTTT.

This clonotype was recorded many times. This chain uses TRBV28 with TRBJ2-2, with D possibly TRBD1 on 5 matching bases. Trimming removed 6 bases from V and 6 bases from J, with 20 bases in between. From germline, CDR1 is MDHEN and CDR2 SYDVKM. The CDR3 is 16 residues long. DNA of the CDR3: TGTGCCAGCAGCCTTAAGGGGATAACAAGAGCCGGGGAGCTGTTTTTT. As protein: CASSLKGITRAGELFF.

Ten or more counts support this clonotype. The J gene is TRBJ1-1, the V gene TRBV30, with no clear D. The V gene's germline CDR1 is GTSNPN and CDR2 SVGIG (reference sequence). CDR3 size: 13 residues. The V gene lost 2 bases and the J gene lost 3 bases, with 10 bases spanning the gap. The chain's CDR3 is CAWSLTLDTEAFF. CDR3 DNA: TGTGCCTGGAGTCTAACGCTGGACACTGAAGCTTTCTTT.

Many counts were recorded for this clonotype. The gene calls are TRBV20-1 and TRBJ2-6; D remains unclear. CDR3 length equals 17 residues. Trimming took 3 bases from V and 2 from J, leaving 17 bases between them. Germline lookup yields CDR1 DFQATT and CDR2 SNEGSKA (reference sequence). This chain's CDR3 is CSARDSSSNTGANVLTF. CDR3 DNA sequence: TGCAGTGCTAGGGATTCAAGCAGCAACACTGGGGCCAACGTCCTGACTTTC.

There are many counts of this clonotype. The gene calls are TRBV2 and TRBJ2-3, with D possibly being TRBD1 or TRBD2 (5 bases each). The V end was cut by 6 bases, the J end by 3 bases, with 16 bases between. The CDR3 is 15 amino acids. Per the germline V gene, CDR1 is SNHLY and CDR2 is FYNNEI. The CDR3 DNA reads TGTGCCAGCAGCCCGGAATCGAGGGGTACAGATACGCAGTATTTT. It specifies CASSPESRGTDTQYF.

Details on this clonotype: This may be a read error: a much more frequent sequence differs by one nucleotide. This chain links TRBV28 with TRBJ1-1, with TRBD1 identical over 9 bases. The germline V gene has CDR1 MDHEN and CDR2 SYDVKM. The CDR3 has 13 amino acids. The CDR3: CAGSTRQGGKAFF. CDR3 DNA: TGTGCCGGCAGTACTAGACAGGGGGGAAAAGCTTTCTTT.

This rearrangement joins TRBV28 to TRBJ2-5; 7 positions match TRBD2. The CDR3 extends over 17 amino acids. V was pared by 4 bases and J by 4 bases, with 15 bases of the junction left unmatched. Germline V gives CDR1 MDHEN, CDR2 SYDVKM. CDR3 in DNA: TGTGCCAGCAGTTCCAGTATCGTGGGAGGGCCGCGAGAGACCCAGTACTTC. Its translation is CASSSSIVGGPRETQYF.

The V and J genes are TRBV7-9 and TRBJ2-1, with D perhaps TRBD1 (6 bases). Germline assignment: CDR1 SEHNR and CDR2 FQNEAQ (reference sequence). V lost 5 bases to trimming and J lost 6 bases, with 17 bases between them. This CDR3 comprises 15 residues. In DNA, the CDR3 is TGTGCCAGCAGCATATCAGGGGCGACGAGCAATGAGCAGTTCTTC. Protein: CASSISGATSNEQFF.

The chain carries TRBV12-3 or TRBV12-4 and TRBJ1-1; D unresolved. The CDR3 extends over 15 amino acids. V was cut by 3 bases and J by 2 bases, with 13 bases left in between. CDR3 residues: CASSFSVRSNTEAFF. In DNA, the CDR3 is TGTGCCAGCAGTTTTTCGGTTCGGTCAAACACTGAAGCTTTCTTT.

This clonotype was observed at least ten times. The J gene is TRBJ1-1, the V gene TRBV20-1, with 7 bases identical to TRBD1. Trimming took 5 bases from V and 0 from J; bases not matched to a gene: 6. The CDR3 length is 14 residues. From germline, CDR1 is DFQATT and CDR2 SNEGSKA (reference sequence). This chain's CDR3 is CSAYRTGLNTEAFF. The CDR3 region has the DNA TGCAGTGCTTATAGGACAGGTTTGAACACTGAAGCTTTCTTT.

This clonotype occurred many times. The V and J genes are TRBV11-2 and TRBJ2-1; D might be TRBD2 (5 bases). Per germline, CDR1 SGHAT and CDR2 FQNNGV. The CDR3 is 16 amino acids. Trimming removed 4 bases at V and 1 base at J, with 14 bases between. The CDR3 sequence is CASSSSTSFSYNEQFF. CDR3 in DNA: TGTGCCAGCAGCTCCAGTACTAGTTTTTCCTACAATGAGCAGTTCTTC.

This clonotype showed up just a few times. V usage is TRBV27 and J usage is TRBJ2-5; no definite D call. CDR1 MNHEY and CDR2 SMNVEV come from the germline V gene (reference sequence). Trimming cost V 0 bases and J 5 bases, with 7 bases left between them. This CDR3 is built from 13 residues. This chain's CDR3 is CASSLSGLETQYF. In DNA, the CDR3 is TGTGCCAGCAGTTTATCGGGGTTGGAGACCCAGTACTTC.

This clonotype came up many times. The chain carries TRBV9 and TRBJ2-1; D ambiguous. CDR3 length: 13 amino acids. V shed 0 bases and J shed 11 bases, with 12 bases lying between them. CDR1 and CDR2 (germline): SGDLS, YYNGEE. CDR3 in amino acids: CASSVDIGQQQFF. In DNA, the CDR3 is TGTGCCAGCAGCGTAGATATCGGGCAGCAGCAGTTCTTC.

This clonotype came up many times. V and J are TRBV5-8 and TRBJ2-1, with TRBD2 identical over 12 bases. The CDR3 is 17 amino acids. Trimming removed 4 bases from V and 9 bases from J; junction bases left unmatched: 14. Germline V CDR1 and CDR2: SGHTS, YDEGEE. The CDR3 here is CASSKQGKLAGGLEQFF. The CDR3 DNA follows: TGTGCCAGCAGCAAACAGGGGAAACTAGCGGGAGGTCTTGAGCAGTTCTTC.

This clonotype was observed at least ten times. The rearrangement links TRBV2 to TRBJ1-4; no reliable D call. Germline CDR1 SNHLY, CDR2 FYNNEI. CDR3 length equals 12 residues. V was shortened by 3 bases and J by 8 bases, with 7 bases between the two germline ends. CDR3 DNA sequence: TGTGCCAGCAGTGAGGAGAGGGAAAAACTGTTTTTT. The encoded protein is CASSEEREKLFF.

This sequence joins TRBV24-1 and TRBJ2-5; weak D call: TRBD2 (6 bases). CDR3 size: 15 residues. V was cut by 0 bases and J by 5 bases, with 12 bases left in between. Germline V lookup: CDR1 KGHDR, CDR2 SFDVKD. CDR3 sequence reads: CATSDLRPGRETQYF. The CDR3 DNA reads as TGTGCCACCAGTGATTTGAGGCCAGGGAGGGAGACCCAGTACTTC.

This clonotype was observed once. The CDR3 is CASSKQNLAGTSNEQFF. The DNA for the CDR3 is TGTGCCAGTAGCAAACAAAATCTAGCGGGAACAAGTAATGAGCAGTTCTTC. The chain joins TRBV19 to TRBJ2-1; 9 positions agree with TRBD2. The V gene end was trimmed by 6 bases and the J gene end by 7 bases; junction bases not matched to a gene: 16. This CDR3 spans 17 amino acids. Germline CDR1 LNHDA, CDR2 SQIVND (reference sequence). Based on the CDR3 plus reference TRBV19 and TRBJ2-1, the full variable domain is DGGITQSPKYLFRKEGQNVTLSCEQNLNHDAMYWYRQDPGQGLRLIYYSQIVNDFQKGDIAEGYSVSREKKESFPLTVTSAQKNPTAFYLCASSKQNLAGTSNEQFFGPGTRLTVL.

This clonotype was seen many times. This chain connects TRBV6-1 to TRBJ2-2, with D possibly being TRBD1 or TRBD2 (5 bases each). Trimming took off 6 bases at V and 4 bases at J, with 21 bases between the two ends. Germline loops: CDR1 MNHNS, CDR2 SASEGT. This CDR3 is 17 amino acids long. CDR3 sequence reads: CASSPNGPQRGTGELFF. CDR3 nucleotide sequence: TGTGCCAGCAGCCCAAACGGCCCGCAGAGGGGCACCGGGGAGCTGTTTTTT.

In the case of this clonotype: A much bigger clone sits one base away, suggesting this may be a read error. The chain uses TRBV6-2 or TRBV6-3 and TRBJ2-7; 8 positions agree with TRBD2. The J segment lost 2 bases and the V segment lost 6 bases, leaving 12 bases of the junction unmatched. CDR1 is MNHEY and CDR2 is SVGEGT in the germline V gene. The CDR3 contains 16 residues. The CDR3 DNA reads TGTGCCAGCAGGGGACTAGTGGGAGAGAGGCCCTACGAGCAGTACTTC. Protein product: CASRGLVGERPYEQYF.